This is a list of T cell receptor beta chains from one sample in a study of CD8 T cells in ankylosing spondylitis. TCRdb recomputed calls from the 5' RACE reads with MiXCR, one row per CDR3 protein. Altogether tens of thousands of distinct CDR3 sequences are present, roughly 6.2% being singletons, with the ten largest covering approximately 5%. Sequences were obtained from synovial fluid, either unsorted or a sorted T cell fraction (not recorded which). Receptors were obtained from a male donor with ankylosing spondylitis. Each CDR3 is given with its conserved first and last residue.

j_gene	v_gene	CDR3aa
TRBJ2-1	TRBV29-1	CSATGLAGASYNEQFF
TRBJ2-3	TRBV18	CASSPPQELTDTQYF
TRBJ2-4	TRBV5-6	CASSLPAGAGNIQYF
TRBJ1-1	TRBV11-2	CASSLTGTIAEAFF
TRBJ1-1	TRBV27	CASSFRGVNTEAFF
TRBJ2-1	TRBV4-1	CASSQGSSYNEQFF
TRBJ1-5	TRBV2	CASSEERGFQPQHF
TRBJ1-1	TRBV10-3	CAIRSDRGFVNTEAFF
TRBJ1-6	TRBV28	CASSYLNSPLHF
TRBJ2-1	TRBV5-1	CASSWARGSSYNEQFF
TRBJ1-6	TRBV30	CAWTAGTGGFYNSPLHF
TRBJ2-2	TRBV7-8	CASSFGPILTEELFF
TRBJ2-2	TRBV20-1	CSASDRGRNTGELFF
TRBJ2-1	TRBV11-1	CASSLIAGGEQFF
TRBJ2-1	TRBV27	CASSFGSGLAYNEQFF
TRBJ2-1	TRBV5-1	CASSLRAGTIRSYNEQFF
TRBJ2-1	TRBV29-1	CSATGAGAGLNEQFF
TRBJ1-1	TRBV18	CASSPQTGGLSTEAFF
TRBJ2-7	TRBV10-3	CASSGRAPSEQYF
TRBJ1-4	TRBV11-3	CASSFTVQGSEKLFF
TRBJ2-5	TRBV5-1	CASSQPGLGETQYF
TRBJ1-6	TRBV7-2	CASSPWSGYNSPLHF
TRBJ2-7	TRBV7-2	CASSSLPAGGPYEQYF
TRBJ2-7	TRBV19	CASSVRLGSSYEQYF
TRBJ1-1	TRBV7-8	CASSIGTQRGKAFF
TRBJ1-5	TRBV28	CASSLTPRDRVQPQHF